This record covers a single TCR beta chain. The target antigen is unknown. The source of the sample is a study of cytomegalovirus exposure and HLA in healthy donors. Findings and caveats of the study: Cytomegalovirus-associated status was assigned to roughly 160 TCR beta chains.

The PCR contained 60 Vbeta and 13 Jbeta primers. Sequenced by immunoSEQ multiplex PCR; TCRdb stores in-frame clones only, minus some. The sample has around 90,000 clones; 62% are singletons. The junction had 6 bases not matched to a gene; V was cut back by 6 bases and J by 2 bases. This CDR3 is built from 14 residues. The germline gives CDR1 MGHRA, CDR2 YSYEKL. This chain joins TRBV4-1 and TRBJ1-1; 7 positions match TRBD1. Sequencing was done on a sample of PBMCs. The clonotype was recovered from a woman under 40 in good health and CMV-seropositive. CDR3 residues: CASRSGTANTEAFF. The CDR3 DNA reads as TGCGCCAGCAGGTCCGGGACAGCTAACACTGAAGCTTTCTTT.